Given below is one TCR beta chain in context. This entry comes from a study of blood T cell repertoires in COVID-19. The germline gives CDR1 KGHSH, CDR2 LQKENI. CDR3 length equals 12 residues. V was cut by 5 bases and J by 5 bases, with 7 bases left in between. The table came from immunoSEQ multiplex PCR; TCRdb's copy has only in-frame clones and leaves some out. The sample has over 250,000 clones; about 89% are singletons. Sequenced material: PBMCs or T cells enriched from blood (not recorded which). The chain couples TRBV18 to TRBJ2-1, with unresolved D. The sequence was collected from a man in his forties who had recovered from COVID-19. This chain's CDR3 is CASSAAHNEQFF. CDR3 sequence (DNA): TGTGCCAGCTCAGCGGCCCACAATGAGCAGTTCTTC. Based on the CDR3 plus reference TRBV18 and TRBJ2-1, the full variable domain is NAGVMQNPRHLVRRRGQEARLRCSPMKGHSHVYWYRQLPEEGLKFMVYLQKENIIDESGMPKERFSAEFPKEGPSILRIQQVVRGDSAAYFCASSAAHNEQFFGPGTRLTVL.